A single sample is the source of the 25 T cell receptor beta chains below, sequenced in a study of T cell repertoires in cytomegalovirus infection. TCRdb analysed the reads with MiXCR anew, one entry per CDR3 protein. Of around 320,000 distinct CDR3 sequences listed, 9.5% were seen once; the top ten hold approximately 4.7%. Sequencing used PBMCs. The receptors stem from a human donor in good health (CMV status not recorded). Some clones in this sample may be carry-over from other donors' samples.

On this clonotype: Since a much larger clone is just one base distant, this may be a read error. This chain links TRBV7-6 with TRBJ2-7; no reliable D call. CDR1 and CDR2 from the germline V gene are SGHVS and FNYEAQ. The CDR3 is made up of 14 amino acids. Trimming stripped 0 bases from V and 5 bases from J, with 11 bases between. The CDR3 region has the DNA TGTGCCAGCAGCTTAGCCCCCACTGGTAACGAGCAGTACTTC. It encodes CASSLAPTGNEQYF.

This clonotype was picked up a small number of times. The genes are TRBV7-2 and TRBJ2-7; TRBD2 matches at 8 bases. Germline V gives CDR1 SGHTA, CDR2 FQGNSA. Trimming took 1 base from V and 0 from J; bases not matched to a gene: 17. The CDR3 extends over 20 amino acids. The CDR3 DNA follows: TGTGCCAGCAGCTTAGTACAGGACGGGTGGATAGCGGGGAGCTCCTACGAGCAGTACTTC. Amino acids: CASSLVQDGWIAGSSYEQYF.

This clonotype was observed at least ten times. As DNA, the CDR3 is TGTGCCAGCAGCTTAAAGGGATATAGCAATCAGCCCCAGCATTTT. Translating gives CASSLKGYSNQPQHF. The gene calls are TRBV11-3 and TRBJ1-5; D gene unclear. This CDR3 has 15 residues. With 2 bases removed from V and 0 bases from J, the gap between germline ends came to 8 bases. Looked up from germline, CDR1 is SGHNT and CDR2 is YENEEA.

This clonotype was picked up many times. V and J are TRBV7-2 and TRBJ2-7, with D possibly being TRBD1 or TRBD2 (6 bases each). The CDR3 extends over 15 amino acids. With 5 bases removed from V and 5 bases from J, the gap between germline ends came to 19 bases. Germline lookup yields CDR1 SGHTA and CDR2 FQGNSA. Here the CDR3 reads CASSPGAGWAHEQYF. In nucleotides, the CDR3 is TGTGCCAGCAGCCCAGGGGCGGGATGGGCCCACGAGCAGTACTTC.

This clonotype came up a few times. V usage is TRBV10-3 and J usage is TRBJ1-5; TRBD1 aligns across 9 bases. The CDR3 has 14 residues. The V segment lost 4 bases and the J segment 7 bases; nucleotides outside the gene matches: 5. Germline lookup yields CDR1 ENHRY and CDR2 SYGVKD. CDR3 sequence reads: CAISGTGDQQPQHF. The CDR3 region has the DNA TGTGCCATCAGTGGGACAGGGGATCAGCAGCCCCAGCATTTT.

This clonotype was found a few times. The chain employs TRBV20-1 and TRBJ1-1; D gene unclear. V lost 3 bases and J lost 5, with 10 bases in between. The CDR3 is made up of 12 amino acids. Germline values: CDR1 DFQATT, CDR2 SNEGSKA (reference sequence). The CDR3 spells CSARRQATEAFF. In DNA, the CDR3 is TGCAGTGCTAGGCGCCAGGCTACTGAAGCTTTCTTT.

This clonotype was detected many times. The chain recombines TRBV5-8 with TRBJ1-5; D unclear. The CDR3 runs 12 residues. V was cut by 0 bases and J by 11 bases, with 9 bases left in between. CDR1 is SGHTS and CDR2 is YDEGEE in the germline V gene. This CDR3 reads CASSLADLAQHF. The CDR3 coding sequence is TGTGCCAGCAGCTTGGCGGACCTGGCCCAGCATTTT.

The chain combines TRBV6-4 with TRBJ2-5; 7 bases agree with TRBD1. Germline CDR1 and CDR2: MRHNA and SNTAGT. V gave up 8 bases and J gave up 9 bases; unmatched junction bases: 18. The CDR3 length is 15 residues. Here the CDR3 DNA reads TGTGCCAGCCAGATGGACAGGTTAGGGGAGTTGGCCCAGTACTTC. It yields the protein CASQMDRLGELAQYF.

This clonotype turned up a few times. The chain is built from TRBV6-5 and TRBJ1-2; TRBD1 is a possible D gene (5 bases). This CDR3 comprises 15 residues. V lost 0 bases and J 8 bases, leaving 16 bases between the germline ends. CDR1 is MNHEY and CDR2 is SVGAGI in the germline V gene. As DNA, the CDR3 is TGTGCCAGCAGTTACTCGCCGGGGGTTCAAGGAGGCTACACCTTC. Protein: CASSYSPGVQGGYTF.

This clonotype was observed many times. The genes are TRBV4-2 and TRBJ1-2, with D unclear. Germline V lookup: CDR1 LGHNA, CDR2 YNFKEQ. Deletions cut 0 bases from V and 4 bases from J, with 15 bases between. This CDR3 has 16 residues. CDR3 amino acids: CASSQDLAAHVYGYTF. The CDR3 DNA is TGTGCCAGCAGCCAAGATTTGGCCGCTCACGTCTATGGCTACACCTTC.

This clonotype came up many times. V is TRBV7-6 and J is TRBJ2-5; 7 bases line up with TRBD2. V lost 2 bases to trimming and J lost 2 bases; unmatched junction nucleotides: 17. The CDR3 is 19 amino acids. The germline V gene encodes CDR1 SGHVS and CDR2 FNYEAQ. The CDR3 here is CASSLLRGGAGAYQETQYF. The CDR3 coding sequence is TGTGCCAGCAGCTTATTGCGGGGTGGTGCGGGAGCTTATCAAGAGACCCAGTACTTC.

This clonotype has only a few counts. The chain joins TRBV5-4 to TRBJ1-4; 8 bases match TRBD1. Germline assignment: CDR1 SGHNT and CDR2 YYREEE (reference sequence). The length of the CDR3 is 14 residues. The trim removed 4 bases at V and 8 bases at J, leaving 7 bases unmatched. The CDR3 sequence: CASSSGQGREKLFF. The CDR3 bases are TGTGCCAGCAGCAGCGGACAGGGTCGAGAAAAACTGTTTTTT.

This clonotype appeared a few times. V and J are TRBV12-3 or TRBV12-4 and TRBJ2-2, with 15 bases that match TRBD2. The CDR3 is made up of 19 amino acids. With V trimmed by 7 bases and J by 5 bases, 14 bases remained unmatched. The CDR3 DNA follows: TGTGCCAGCACCACACTCGGACTAGCGGGGGGGCTTGGGACCGGGGAGCTGTTTTTT. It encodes CASTTLGLAGGLGTGELFF.

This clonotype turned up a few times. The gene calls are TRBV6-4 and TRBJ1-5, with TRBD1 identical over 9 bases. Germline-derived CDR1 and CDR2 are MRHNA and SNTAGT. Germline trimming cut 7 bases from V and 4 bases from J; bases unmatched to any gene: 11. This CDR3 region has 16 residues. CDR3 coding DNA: TGTGCCAGCATGATCGGGACAGGGAACCGGAATCAGCCCCAGCATTTT. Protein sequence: CASMIGTGNRNQPQHF.

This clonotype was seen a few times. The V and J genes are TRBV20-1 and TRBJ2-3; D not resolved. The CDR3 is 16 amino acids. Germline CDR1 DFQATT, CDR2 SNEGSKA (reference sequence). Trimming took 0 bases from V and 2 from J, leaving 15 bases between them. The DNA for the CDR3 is TGCAGTGCTAGAGATCGCCTATCGACGTACACAGATACGCAGTATTTT. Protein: CSARDRLSTYTDTQYF.

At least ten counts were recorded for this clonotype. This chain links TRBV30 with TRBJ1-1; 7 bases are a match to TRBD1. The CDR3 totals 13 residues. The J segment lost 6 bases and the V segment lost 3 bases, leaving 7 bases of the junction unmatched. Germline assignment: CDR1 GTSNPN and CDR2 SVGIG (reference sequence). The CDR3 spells CAWRRGLFAEAFF. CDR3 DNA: TGTGCCTGGAGGAGGGGGCTGTTCGCTGAAGCTTTCTTT.

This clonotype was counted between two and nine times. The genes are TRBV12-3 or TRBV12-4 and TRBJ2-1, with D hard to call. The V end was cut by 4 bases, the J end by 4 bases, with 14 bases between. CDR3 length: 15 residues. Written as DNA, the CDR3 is TGTGCCAGCAGTTCCAACCCTAAACGATACAATGAGCAGTTCTTC. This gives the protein CASSSNPKRYNEQFF.

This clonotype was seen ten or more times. The CDR3 protein is CASSYGQAEANYGYTF. CDR3 coding DNA: TGTGCCAGCAGTTACGGACAGGCCGAAGCTAACTATGGCTACACCTTC. The gene calls are TRBV6-6 and TRBJ1-2; 7 nucleotides match TRBD1. V lost 2 bases, J lost 0 bases, and 6 bases stayed unmatched. Germline V gene lookup returns CDR1 MNHNY and CDR2 SVGAGI (reference sequence). The CDR3 loop spans 16 amino acids.

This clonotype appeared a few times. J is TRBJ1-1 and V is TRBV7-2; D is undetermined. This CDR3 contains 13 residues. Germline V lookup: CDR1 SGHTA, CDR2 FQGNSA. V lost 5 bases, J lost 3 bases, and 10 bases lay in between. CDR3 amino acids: CASSRSSYTEAFF. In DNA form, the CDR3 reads TGTGCCAGCAGCCGAAGCTCTTACACTGAAGCTTTCTTT. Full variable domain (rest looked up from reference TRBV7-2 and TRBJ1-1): GAGVSQSPSNKVTEKGKDVELRCDPISGHTALYWYRQSLGQGLEFLIYFQGNSAPDKSGLPSDRFSAERTGGSVSTLTIQRTQQEDSAVYLCASSRSSYTEAFFGQGTRLTVV.

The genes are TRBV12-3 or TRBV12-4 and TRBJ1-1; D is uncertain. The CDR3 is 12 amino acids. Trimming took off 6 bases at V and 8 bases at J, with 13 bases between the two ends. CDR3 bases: TGTGCCAGCAGGCGGAGAGGGTCGGAAGCTTTCTTT. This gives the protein CASRRRGSEAFF.

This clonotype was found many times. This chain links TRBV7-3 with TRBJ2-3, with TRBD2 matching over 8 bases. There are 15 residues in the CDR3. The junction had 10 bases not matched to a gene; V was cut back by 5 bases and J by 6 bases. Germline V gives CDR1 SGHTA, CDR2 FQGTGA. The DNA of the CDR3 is TGTGCCAGCAGCCCCTTAGCGGGGTCCGCGGATACGCAGTATTTT. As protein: CASSPLAGSADTQYF.

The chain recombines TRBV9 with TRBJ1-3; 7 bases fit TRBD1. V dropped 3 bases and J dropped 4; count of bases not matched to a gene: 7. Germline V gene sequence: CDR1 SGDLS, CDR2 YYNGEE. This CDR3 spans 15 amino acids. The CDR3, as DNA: TGTGCCAGCAGCGCCACAGGGGCGAGCGGAAACACCATATATTTT. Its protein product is CASSATGASGNTIYF.

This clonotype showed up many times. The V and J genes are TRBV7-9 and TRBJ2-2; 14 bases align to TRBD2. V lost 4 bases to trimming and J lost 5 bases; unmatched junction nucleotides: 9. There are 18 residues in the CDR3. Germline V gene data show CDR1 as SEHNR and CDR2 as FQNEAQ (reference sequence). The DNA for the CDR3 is TGTGCCAGCAGCTCCAGGGACGGACTAGCGGGAGGAACCGGGGAGCTGTTTTTT. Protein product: CASSSRDGLAGGTGELFF.

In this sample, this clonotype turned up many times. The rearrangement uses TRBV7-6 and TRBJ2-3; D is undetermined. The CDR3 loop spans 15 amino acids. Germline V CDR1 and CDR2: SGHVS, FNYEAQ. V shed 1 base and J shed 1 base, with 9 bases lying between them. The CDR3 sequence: CASSLDSRRTDTQYF. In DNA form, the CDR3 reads TGTGCCAGCAGCTTAGATTCGCGCCGCACAGATACGCAGTATTTT. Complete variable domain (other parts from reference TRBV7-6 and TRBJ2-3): GAGVSQSPRYKVTKRGQDVALRCDPISGHVSLYWYRQALGQGPEFLTYFNYEAQQDKSGLPNDRFSAERPEGSISTLTIQRTEQRDSAMYRCASSLDSRRTDTQYFGPGTRLTVL.

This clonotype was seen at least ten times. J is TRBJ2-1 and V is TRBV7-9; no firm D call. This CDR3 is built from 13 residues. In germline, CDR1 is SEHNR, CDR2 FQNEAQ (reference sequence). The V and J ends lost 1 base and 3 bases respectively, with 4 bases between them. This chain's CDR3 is CASSLEYYNEQFF. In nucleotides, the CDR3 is TGTGCCAGCAGCTTAGAATACTACAATGAGCAGTTCTTC.